There are a few counts of the clone carrying this T cell receptor beta chain. V was pared by 6 bases and J by 4 bases, with 13 bases between. Germline CDR1 and CDR2: DFQATT and SNEGSKA (reference sequence). The CDR3 sequence is 13 residues long. Primers used in a second PCR of about 7 to 12 cycles were a sample-barcoded 5' primer and a J-beta primer mix. TCRdb used MiXCR to reprocess the 5' RACE reads, holding one entry per CDR3 protein. The data contain roughly 2 million distinct CDR3 sequences, about 49% of them singletons. These data come from a study of blood T cells in healthy people across ages. Study in general: Per two T cells, about one barcoded beta molecule was captured through template switching.

The source material was blood. The sequence came from a woman aged 40-49 years in good health. This sequence joins TRBV20-1 and TRBJ2-1; D might be TRBD2 (6 bases). The CDR3 DNA follows: TGCAGTGCGCCGGACTATAAGTACAATGAGCAGTTCTTC. This encodes CSAPDYKYNEQFF.